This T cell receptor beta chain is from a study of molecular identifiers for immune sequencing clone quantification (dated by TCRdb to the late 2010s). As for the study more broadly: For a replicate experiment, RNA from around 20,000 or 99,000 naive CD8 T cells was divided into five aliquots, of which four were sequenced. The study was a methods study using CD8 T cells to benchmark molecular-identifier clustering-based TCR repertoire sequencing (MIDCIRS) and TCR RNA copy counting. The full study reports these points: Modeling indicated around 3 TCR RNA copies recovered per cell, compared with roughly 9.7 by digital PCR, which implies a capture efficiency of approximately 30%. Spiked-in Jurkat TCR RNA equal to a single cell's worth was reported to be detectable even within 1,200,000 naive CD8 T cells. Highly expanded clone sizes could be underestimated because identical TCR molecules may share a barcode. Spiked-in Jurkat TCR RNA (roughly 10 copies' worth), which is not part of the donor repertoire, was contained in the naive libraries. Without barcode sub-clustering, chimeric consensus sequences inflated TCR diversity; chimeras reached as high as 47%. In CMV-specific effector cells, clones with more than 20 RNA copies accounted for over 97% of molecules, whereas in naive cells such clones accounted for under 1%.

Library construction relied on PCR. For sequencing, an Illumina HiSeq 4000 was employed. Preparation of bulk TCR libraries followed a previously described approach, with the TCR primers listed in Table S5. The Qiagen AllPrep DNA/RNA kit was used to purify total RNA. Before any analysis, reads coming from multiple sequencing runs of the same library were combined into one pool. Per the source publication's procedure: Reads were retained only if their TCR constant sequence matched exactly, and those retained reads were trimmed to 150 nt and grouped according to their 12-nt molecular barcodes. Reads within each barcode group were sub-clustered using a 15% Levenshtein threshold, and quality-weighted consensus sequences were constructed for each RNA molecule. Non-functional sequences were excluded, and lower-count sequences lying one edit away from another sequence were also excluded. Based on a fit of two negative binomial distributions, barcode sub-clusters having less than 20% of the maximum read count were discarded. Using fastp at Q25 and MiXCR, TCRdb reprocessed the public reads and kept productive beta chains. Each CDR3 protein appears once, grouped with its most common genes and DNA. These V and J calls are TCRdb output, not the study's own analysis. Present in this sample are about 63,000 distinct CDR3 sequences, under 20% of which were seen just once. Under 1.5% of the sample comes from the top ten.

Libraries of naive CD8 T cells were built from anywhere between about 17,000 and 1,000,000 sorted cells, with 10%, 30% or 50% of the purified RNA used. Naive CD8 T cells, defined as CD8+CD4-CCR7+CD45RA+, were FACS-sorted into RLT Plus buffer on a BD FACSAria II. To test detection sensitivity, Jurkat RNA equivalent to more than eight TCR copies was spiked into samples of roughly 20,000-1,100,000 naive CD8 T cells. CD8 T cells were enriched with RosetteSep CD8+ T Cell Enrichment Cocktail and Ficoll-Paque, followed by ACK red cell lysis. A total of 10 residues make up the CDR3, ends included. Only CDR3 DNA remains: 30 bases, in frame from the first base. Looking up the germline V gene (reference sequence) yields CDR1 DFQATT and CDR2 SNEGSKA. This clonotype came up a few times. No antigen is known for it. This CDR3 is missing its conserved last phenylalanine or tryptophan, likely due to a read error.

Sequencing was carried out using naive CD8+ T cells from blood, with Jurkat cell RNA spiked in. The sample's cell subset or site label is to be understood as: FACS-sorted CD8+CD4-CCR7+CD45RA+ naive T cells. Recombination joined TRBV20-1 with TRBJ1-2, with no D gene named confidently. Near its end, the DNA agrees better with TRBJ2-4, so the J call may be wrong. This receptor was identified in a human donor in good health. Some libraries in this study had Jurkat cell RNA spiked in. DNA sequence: TGCAGTGCTAGATACAGTATTCAGTACGCA. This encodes CSARYSIQYA.